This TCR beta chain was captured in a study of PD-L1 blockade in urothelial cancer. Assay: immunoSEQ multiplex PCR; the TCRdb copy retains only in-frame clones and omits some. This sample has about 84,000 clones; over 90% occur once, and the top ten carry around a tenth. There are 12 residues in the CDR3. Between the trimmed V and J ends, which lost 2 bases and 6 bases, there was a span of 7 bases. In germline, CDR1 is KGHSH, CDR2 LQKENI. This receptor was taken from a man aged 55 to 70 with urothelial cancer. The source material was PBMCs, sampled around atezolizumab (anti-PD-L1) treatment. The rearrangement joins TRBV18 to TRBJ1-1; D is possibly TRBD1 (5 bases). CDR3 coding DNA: TGTGCCAGCTCACCAAGCAGGGCTGAAGCTTTCTTT. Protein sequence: CASSPSRAEAFF.